This T cell receptor beta chain was sequenced during a study of blood T cell repertoires in COVID-19 (dated by TCRdb to about 2020). About the study as a whole: Samples covering the acute and convalescent phases of COVID-19 were provided by collaborators in the United States, Italy and Spain. Samples came from the ongoing ImmuneRACE study (first 160 participants) plus 1,254 subjects from 6 global collaborators. Where HLA class I and class II types were available, the types were taken from metadata supplied by the sample provider, not from assay-based typing. The repertoires were released in a freely available public database intended as a resource for research on the immune response to SARS-CoV-2. Subjects who had been exposed to COVID-19, were actively infected with it, or had recovered from it provided the deeply sampled blood TCRbeta repertoires that made up the dataset. The prospective study material was composed of cDNA or gDNA derived from T cells, B-cell-depleted T cells, or PBMCs. A de-identified subject ID, COVID-19 status, age in years and sex were almost always included in the sample metadata.

As regards this clone: Its antigen specificity is not known. No much larger clone exists at a distance of one base, and base qualities are not known.

The immunoSEQ Assay, a bias-controlled multiplex PCR, was used to amplify TCRbeta CDR3 regions from genomic DNA. The authors' analysis ran thus. Nucleated cell counts per sample were estimated from amplification of reference gene primers within the assay. To quantify the absolute abundance of each unique TCRbeta CDR3 rearrangement, sequence reads were collapsed and filtered. For each sample, productive Simpson clonality was calculated as the square root of Simpson's diversity index over productive rearrangements. TCRdb obtained this table from immuneACCESS and retained in-frame rearrangements with V and J assigned. These tables miss some clones; where compared with another copy, unresolved V genes account for less than half of the shortfall, and the remainder is unexplained. D and trimming were read from the DNA, whereas the V and J calls and clone size are those reported in that table. For this sample there are about 150,000 clones; 76% appear just once. 3.7% of the sample belongs to the ten largest clones.

Whole blood was collected in K2EDTA tubes by collaborating institutions according to the institutions' own protocols. For TCRbeta analysis, collaborators shipped samples as frozen whole blood, isolated PBMCs, or DNA extracted from either of those sample types. Study-wide conclusions, independent of this receptor: How much clinical and demographic metadata was included differed by source and by participant, and the metadata was provided uncurated.

The germline V end is reduced by 5 bases and the J end by 5 bases; junction bases left unmatched: 6. Counted from cysteine to phenylalanine, this CDR3 has 14 amino acids. The entry retains the CDR3 DNA only, 42 bases that are in frame from base 1. Sequences LGHNA (CDR1) and YNFKEQ (CDR2) are obtained from the germline V gene. This TCR was recovered from a woman aged 80 or over with acute or convalescent COVID-19. Material for sequencing was peripheral blood. The V and J segments used are TRBV4-2 and TRBJ2-7, with 10 bases in between that match TRBD1. The encoded CDR3 is CASSFGDRGHEQYF. The DNA sequence is as follows: TGTGCCAGCAGCTTTGGGGACAGGGGCCACGAGCAGTACTTC.